This entry features one T cell receptor beta chain sequence. Its antigen target is currently unknown. Per-base quality was not reported, and no clone a single base away is much larger than it. CD8 naive samples were obtained by positive selection for CCR7 among CD45RO-negative cells, yielding a CD45RA+CCR7+ population from which TemRA cells were excluded. Healthy HIV-negative adults with no recently reported acute infections or vaccinations were included as donors. Every donor was a Caucasian adult living in Nashville, Tennessee, USA. Blood was obtained by leukapheresis, after which PBMCs were separated by Ficoll-Histopaque density gradient centrifugation and cryopreserved in liquid nitrogen vapor phase. Analytical flow cytometry was used to check the purity and quantity of each magnetically sorted T cell population. Genomic DNA was isolated from each sorted fraction and quantified by UV absorbance on a Nanodrop 2000c.

This sample stems from a study of shared clonotypes between healthy human individuals (dated by TCRdb to about 2020). With respect to the entire study: The cohort included a few men and two women between 18 and 49 years of age. For each donor, CD4 naive and CD4 memory were each given three plates, CD8 naive was given two plates, and CD8 memory was given one plate. To estimate repertoire size and how much clonotypes are shared between individuals, the study performed deep sequencing of blood TCR repertoires from five healthy adults. Libraries were prepared and TCR repertoires were sequenced by different laboratories using diverse techniques, in order to increase sequencing depth and limit assay-specific biases. Each donor's leukapheresis produced roughly between roughly 0.94 and 9.5 billion PBMCs.

Here is what the overall study found, with its caveats: Estimated clonotype richness was generally larger for naive than for memory subsets. Because the study included only a small number of donors, the genetic and exposure-history diversity represented was limited. Based on pairwise subsampling, the degree of clonotype sharing among donors was expected to be affected by sequencing depth. Sampling was limited to blood, and TCR repertoires in tissue likely differ from TCR repertoires in blood. Compared with non-shared clonotypes, the clonotypes found in all four sorted-subset donors had higher generation probabilities. Sharing across a few donors was observed for roughly 5.4% of naive CD4, about 3.2% of naive CD8, about 2.5% of memory CD4, and roughly 0.43% of memory CD8 clonotypes. Even with the large sequencing depth, rarefaction of the sorted-subset datasets indicated that sequencing was incomplete.

Using the deep immunoSEQ assay, multiplex PCR amplified TCR CDR3 regions from genomic DNA. Extracted genomic DNA from each cell subset was spread evenly across all wells of several immunoSEQ 96-well plates, with each plate serving as a replicate. For sorted subsets, roughly 200 ng genomic DNA, equal to some 30,000 T cell genomes, was loaded into each replicate PCR. Purified libraries were measured with a Qubit 3.0 fluorometer, size-checked on a Bioanalyzer 2100, and measured again with the KAPA Library Quantification kit. Each immunoSEQ 96-well plate was sequenced on its own single-read 150-cycle Illumina NextSeq 550 flow cell. On the authors' methods: Because the immunoSEQ output held only junctional sequences and lacked quality scores, the filtering could not match the filtering applied to full-length reads. To assign V/J genes and CDR3, sequences were annotated against IMGT germline references using PyIR, a Python wrapper for IgBLAST v1.9. Any read was removed if the V/J assignment was weak (E-value above 1e-6), the CDR3 was missing, or the read contained stop codons, out-of-frame junctions, or ambiguous translated residues. V3J clonotypes were defined as sequences sharing the same inferred V gene, J gene, and CDR3 amino acid sequence. Percentage overlap between repertoires was computed as shared unique clonotypes divided by the size of the smaller repertoire. Repertoire richness was assessed with RTK rarefaction, the Chao1 estimator, and Recon v2.1 estimates of unobserved clonotypes. OLGA was used to compute generation probabilities for all TCRbeta clonotypes that the gDNA method yielded from a handful of donors. Entries here come from immuneACCESS through TCRdb and include only in-frame sequences with V and J called. Some clones fail to appear in such tables; in the studies checked, an unresolved V gene covers under half of the shortfall, and the cause of the remainder is unknown. V and J calls and clone size are those listed in that table; D and trimming were worked out from the DNA. Within this sample are 2 million to 2.5 million clones, with 85% to 95% of them counted one time only. The ten largest clones add up to more than 0.95% of the sample.

The TCR originated in a man aged 18-30 years in good health. Material for sequencing was naive CD8+ T cells sorted from blood. Sample cell subset or site, as interpreted from the label and publication: CD45RA+CCR7+.

The sequenced DNA is TGCGCCAGCAAAGAGGAACTAGCGGGCGCCTACGAGCAGTACTTC. Translated, it reads CASKEELAGAYEQYF. The sequence is built from TRBV5-1 and TRBJ2-7; TRBD2 matches 9 bases in the middle. The CDR3 holds 15 amino acids from the cysteine to the phenylalanine. Only the CDR3 portion is preserved as DNA: 45 bases, with reading frame beginning at the first base. Trimming leaves V shorter by 6 bases and J shorter by 2 bases, with the junction holding 9 bases beyond the gene matches. The germline V gene gives CDR1 as SGHRS and CDR2 as YFSETQ.